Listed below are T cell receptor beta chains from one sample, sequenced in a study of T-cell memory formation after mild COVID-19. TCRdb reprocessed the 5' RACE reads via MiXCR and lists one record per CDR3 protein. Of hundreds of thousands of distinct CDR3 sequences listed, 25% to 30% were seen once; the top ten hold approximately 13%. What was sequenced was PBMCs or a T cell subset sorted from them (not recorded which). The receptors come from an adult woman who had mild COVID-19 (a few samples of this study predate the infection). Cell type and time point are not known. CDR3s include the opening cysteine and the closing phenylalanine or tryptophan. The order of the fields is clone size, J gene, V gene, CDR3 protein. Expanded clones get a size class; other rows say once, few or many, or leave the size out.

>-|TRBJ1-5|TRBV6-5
CASGSNQPQHF
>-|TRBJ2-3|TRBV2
CASSSGLSSRTDTQYF
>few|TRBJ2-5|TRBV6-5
CASSYGTGQETQYF
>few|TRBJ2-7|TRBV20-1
CSARNRVLPYEQYF
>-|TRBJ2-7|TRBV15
CATSPGQVFYEQYF
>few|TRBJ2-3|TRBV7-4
CASSVQADTQYF
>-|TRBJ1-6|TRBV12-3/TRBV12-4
CASSWDRDNSPLHF
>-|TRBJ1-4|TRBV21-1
CARSGEKLFF
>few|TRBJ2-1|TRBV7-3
CASSLGLEPYSYNEQFF
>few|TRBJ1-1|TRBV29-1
CSVVLGGGGEAFF
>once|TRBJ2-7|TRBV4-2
CASSQATGGNDEQYF
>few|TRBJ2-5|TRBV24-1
CATSEAREPQETQYF
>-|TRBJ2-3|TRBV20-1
CSAQSSGDTQYF
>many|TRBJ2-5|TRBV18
CASSPMETQYF
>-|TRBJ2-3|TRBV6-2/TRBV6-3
CASSTAGTLTDTQYF
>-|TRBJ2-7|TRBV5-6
CASSLERENGEQYF
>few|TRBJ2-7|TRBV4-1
CASSQLRVSYEQYF
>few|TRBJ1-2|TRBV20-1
CSARDWGASGYTF
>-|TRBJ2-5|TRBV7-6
CASSSRGLPAETQYF
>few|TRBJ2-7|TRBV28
CASTSGGGYEQYF
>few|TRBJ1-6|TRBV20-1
CSARRDRVGPESPLHF
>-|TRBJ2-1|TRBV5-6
CASSLDPTGTGEQFF
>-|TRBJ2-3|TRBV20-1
CSALQGDTQYF
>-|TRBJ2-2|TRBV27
CASSFLDGELFF
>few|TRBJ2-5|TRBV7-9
CASSYVFETQYF
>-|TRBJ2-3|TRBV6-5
CASSTPAGTFTDTQYF
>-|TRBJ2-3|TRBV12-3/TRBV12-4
CASISRGTQYF
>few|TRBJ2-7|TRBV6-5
CASSRGGESREQYF
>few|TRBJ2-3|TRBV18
CASSPSNLAGGITDTQYF
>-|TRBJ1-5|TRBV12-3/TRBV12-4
CASRLTGQGNQPQHF
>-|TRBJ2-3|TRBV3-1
CASSQGISGGNPTDTQYF
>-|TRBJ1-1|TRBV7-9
CASSPEGHIQNTEAFF
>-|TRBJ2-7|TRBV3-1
CASSPQGGSLREQYF
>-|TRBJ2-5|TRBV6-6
CASSLPSEETQYF
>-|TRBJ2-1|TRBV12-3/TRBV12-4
CASSFGTSGRASFF
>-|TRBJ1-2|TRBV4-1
CASSQDPGAGHGYTF
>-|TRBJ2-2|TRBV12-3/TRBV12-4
CASSSGQGETGELFF
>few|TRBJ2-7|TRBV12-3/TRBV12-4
CASSELRFNEQYF
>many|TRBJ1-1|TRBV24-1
CATSDSGMNTEAFF
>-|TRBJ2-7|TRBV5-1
CASSHGLAEVSYEQYF
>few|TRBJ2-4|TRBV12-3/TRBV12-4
CASRWGNIQYF
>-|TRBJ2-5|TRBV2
CASRTGPETQYF